The T cell receptor (beta chain) described here comes from a study of T cells after yellow fever vaccination (dated by TCRdb to 2018 to 2020). Context from the whole study: The SMART-Seq v4 Ultra Low Input RNA kit was used to prepare libraries from fractions with low cell numbers. To track T-cell clones before and after primary and booster YFV17D yellow fever vaccination, bulk TCR alpha and beta repertoires were sequenced longitudinally. Two healthy male donors, one aged 18 to 30 and one aged 30 to 39 years, were included in the cohort. Blood was drawn at multiple timepoints before and after primary and secondary immunization, with bulk PBMC replicates and cell subsets isolated. General study outcomes and caveats: The secondary T-cell response was found to be weaker but faster than the primary response, with a peak reached on day 5 rather than on day 15. Because only a couple of donors were included in the study, the extent to which the findings can be generalized is limited. Computational filtering was needed because FACS-sorted repertoires could contain abundant contaminating clonotypes from the bulk population. A small share of clonotypes occurred in both CD4 and CD8 compartments, likely arising from convergent recombination. After the booster, most clones that had expanded after primary vaccination were detected again (over 95% of CD4 and over 75% of CD8), suggesting broad maintenance of memory.

TCR cDNA was synthesized by 5'RACE template switching, which introduced a universal primer site and unique molecular identifiers. Priming for cDNA synthesis came from both the TCR alpha and TCR beta constant segments. Two PCR steps were used to amplify libraries, with sample barcodes and sequencing adapters being added in the second step. Sequencing of libraries was performed on Illumina HiSeq 2500 (2x100 bp) or NovaSeq (2x150 bp). For the original study's pipeline: MIGEC handled demultiplexing of reads and collapsing into UMI consensus sequences, while MiXCR performed V(D)J alignment. Vaccine-responding clonotypes were identified with edgeR using replicate PBMC samples, with FDR below 0.01 and a log2 fold change above 5 up to day 15 being required. CD4 or CD8 identity was assigned to each bulk clonotype according to whether the clonotype was present at higher abundance in the sequenced CD4 repertoire or the sequenced CD8 repertoire. Through fastp at Q25 and MiXCR, TCRdb rebuilt clones from the public reads, retaining in-frame beta chains. Rows are combined by CDR3 protein, so each entry shows the most common genes and DNA. The V and J calls reflect TCRdb's pipeline rather than the authors' work. Within this sample are more than 350,000 distinct CDR3 sequences, with roughly 10% of them counted one time only. About 17% of the sample lies in the top ten.

A note on this clonotype: Its antigen remains unidentified. No qualities accompany the bases; no much larger clone lies one base away.

Trimming removed 4 bases from V and 0 bases from J; the gene matches leave 8 bases unexplained. Based on the germline V gene, the CDR1 and CDR2 sequences are ENHRY and SYGVKD. From its cysteine to its valine, the CDR3 spans 18 amino acids. Here the CDR3 DNA is all that survives: 54 bases in frame from base 1. The treatment or condition label, as the study defines it: live attenuated yellow fever vaccine strain. Two biological replicates of bulk PBMCs were collected at each blood-draw timepoint. A standard Ficoll-Paque protocol was used to isolate PBMCs from peripheral blood. RNA was extracted with TriZol from bulk PBMCs, CD4 and CD8 fractions, and dextramer-positive and dextramer-negative fractions.

This TCR was sampled from a man between 18 and 35 years old who received the YFV17D yellow fever vaccine. Recombination joined TRBV10-3 with TRBJ2-7; 14 bases in the middle match TRBD2. The source was PBMCs, collected on the day of the first yellow fever vaccination. The sequenced DNA is TGTGCCATCAGTGCGGAAGGACTAGCGGGGGGCCTCTCCTACGAGCAGTACGTC. This codes for CAISAEGLAGGLSYEQYV.